Listed below are T cell receptor beta chains from one sample, sequenced in a study of T cells in narcolepsy. Measured with immunoSEQ multiplex PCR; TCRdb has only the in-frame clones, and not every one. Of about 30,000 clones listed, around 79% are singletons. Sequencing was performed on CD45RA- memory CD4+ T cells from PBMCs. The source is a human donor with narcolepsy. The CDR3 runs from the conserved cysteine through the conserved F or W. D genes are given only for firm matches. Rows may omit the clone size; those that give it use once, few, many or a size class.

>TRBJ1-6|NA|15|TRBD1|TRBV30
TGTGCCTGGAGTCCACAGGGGGCGCCGGGGTCACCCCTCCACTTT
CAWSPQGAPGSPLHF
>TRBJ2-2|NA|16|TRBD2|TRBV28
TGTGCCAGCAGTTTACTCCAGCGGGACCGCACCGGGGAGCTGTTTTTT
CASSLLQRDRTGELFF
>TRBJ1-2|few|14|NA|TRBV6-1
TGTGCCAGCAGTGACTGGGGGTTGGGCTATGGCTACACCTTC
CASSDWGLGYGYTF
>TRBJ1-2|NA|15|NA|TRBV7-2
TGTGCCAGCAGCTCAAAGGACGGCTCGCCCTATGGCTACACCTTC
CASSSKDGSPYGYTF
>TRBJ2-2|few|12|NA|TRBV6-5
TGTGCCAGCAGTTCTTACACCGGGGAGCTGTTTTTT
CASSSYTGELFF
>TRBJ2-1|NA|15|TRBD2|TRBV6-5
TGTGCCAGCAGTCGGAGCGGGGTTGGGCACAATGAGCAGTTCTTC
CASSRSGVGHNEQFF
>TRBJ2-7|few|14|TRBD1|TRBV6-1
TGTGCCAGCAGCACGGGGGACAGGGGGCACGAGCAGTACTTC
CASSTGDRGHEQYF
>TRBJ2-7|NA|16|NA|TRBV14
TGTGCCAGCAGCCAAGAGGCCGCCCGAGGTGGTGGCGAGCAGTACTTC
CASSQEAARGGGEQYF
>TRBJ2-1|NA|18|TRBD2|TRBV7-3
TGTGCCAGCAGCTTAACCCGACTAGCGGGAGGGGGAGGCAATGAGCAGTTCTTC
CASSLTRLAGGGGNEQFF
>TRBJ2-5|NA|13|NA|TRBV5-6
TGTGCCAGCAGAAGACGAGGGCCAGAGACCCAGTACTTC
CASRRRGPETQYF
>TRBJ2-1|few|17|NA|TRBV27
TGTGCCAGCAGTAAAAAACGGACAGCGAACACGTACAATGAGCAGTTCTTC
CASSKKRTANTYNEQFF
>TRBJ2-6|NA|15|NA|TRBV29-1
TGCAGCGTTGAACTTCCCAACTCTGGGGCCAACGTCCTGACTTTC
CSVELPNSGANVLTF
>TRBJ2-5|NA|13|NA|TRBV4-2
TGTGCCAGCAGCCAAAGTCTCCGGGAGACCCAGTACTTC
CASSQSLRETQYF
>TRBJ2-3|NA|13|NA|TRBV30
TGTGCCTGGAGTGTACGGCGCGGAGATACGCAGTATTTT
CAWSVRRGDTQYF
>TRBJ1-1|once|11|NA|TRBV6-1
TGTGCCAGCACTCAAGGCGCGAGGGCTTTCTTT
CASTQGARAFF
>TRBJ2-3|NA|15|TRBD2|TRBV30
TGTGCCTGGAGTAGAAAACTAGCGGGGACAGATACGCAGTATTTT
CAWSRKLAGTDTQYF
>TRBJ1-2|NA|15|NA|TRBV7-8
TGTGCCAGCAGCTTAGCGCGGGGAGGGGATAGTGGCTACACCTTC
CASSLARGGDSGYTF
>TRBJ2-1|NA|15|TRBD2|TRBV7-7
TGTGCCAGCAGCCCCGGGAGGACCTGGAGCAATGAGCAGTTCTTC
CASSPGRTWSNEQFF
>TRBJ2-7|NA|15|TRBD1|TRBV7-2
TGTGCCAGCAGCCAGGGGACAGGGTCCTCTCACGAGCAGTACTTC
CASSQGTGSSHEQYF
>TRBJ2-3|NA|16|TRBD1|TRBV5-4
TGTGCCAGCAGCTTGGGTGGACAGGCAAACACAGATACGCAGTATTTT
CASSLGGQANTDTQYF
>TRBJ1-2|NA|14|TRBD1|TRBV18
TGTGCCAGCTCACCACGACGACAGGGCGAGGGCTACACCTTC
CASSPRRQGEGYTF
>TRBJ1-5|NA|16|NA|TRBV19
TGTGCCAGTAGTCCCCGCCGGCAGGGGAGCAATCAGCCCCAGCATTTT
CASSPRRQGSNQPQHF
>TRBJ2-2|once|14|NA|TRBV5-7
TGTGCCAGCAGCCTCGACCTTAACACCGGGGAGCTGTTTTTT
CASSLDLNTGELFF
>TRBJ1-2|NA|14|TRBD1|TRBV6-4
TGTGCCAGCAGCAAGACGGGACAGGGCTATGGCTACACCTTC
CASSKTGQGYGYTF
>TRBJ1-2|NA|14|NA|TRBV7-2
TGTGCCAGCAGCCAAGGGACCGTCCCCTGGGACTACACCTTC
CASSQGTVPWDYTF
>TRBJ2-2|NA|15|NA|TRBV7-2
TGTGCCAGCAGCCCCCATCCGGGAAAGGTCGGGGAGCTGTTTTTT
CASSPHPGKVGELFF
>TRBJ1-4|NA|15|NA|TRBV28
TGTGCCAGCAGTCGGTTTGGGGTAACTAATGAAAAACTGTTTTTT
CASSRFGVTNEKLFF
>TRBJ2-4|NA|18|TRBD2|TRBV6-1
TGTGCCAGCAGTGCCCATTCCGGGACTAGCGGGAGGACCAACATTCAGTACTTC
CASSAHSGTSGRTNIQYF